This passage covers 22 T cell receptor beta chains from one sample sequenced in a study of OX40 agonist ivuxolimab in advanced cancers. Assay: immunoSEQ multiplex PCR; the TCRdb copy retains only in-frame clones and omits some. Of tens of thousands of clones listed, 88% were seen once; the top ten hold around 4.1%. The sequencing used CD4+ or CD8+ T cells sorted from blood, collected in a trial of the OX40 agonist ivuxolimab. The receptors come from an adult with an advanced solid tumor such as melanoma, head and neck, liver or kidney cancer.

This clone showed up just a few times. The genes are TRBV7-9 and TRBJ1-2; D may be TRBD1 (5 bases). Trimming removed 0 bases from V and 5 bases from J, with 7 bases in between. CDR1 is SEHNR, CDR2 FQNEAQ, per germline (reference sequence). This CDR3 comprises 13 residues. The CDR3 coding sequence is TGTGCCAGCAGCTTAGCGTCAGGGTATGGCTACACCTTC. Protein: CASSLASGYGYTF.

This clone is a singleton in its sample. The chain uses TRBV6-5 and TRBJ2-7, with a tentative D call TRBD2 (6 bases). The CDR3 length is 14 residues. V was cut by 5 bases and J by 1 base, with 12 bases left in between. Germline V CDR1 and CDR2: MNHEY, SVGAGI. CDR3 sequence: CASSQTGTSYEQYF. The CDR3 nucleotides are TGTGCCAGCAGTCAGACCGGGACTTCCTACGAGCAGTACTTC.

There are a few counts of this clone. This chain joins TRBV6-5 and TRBJ1-1; D gene ambiguous. Germline values: CDR1 MNHEY, CDR2 SVGAGI. Trimming took off 0 bases at V and 0 bases at J, with 8 bases between the two ends. The CDR3 runs to 15 residues. The DNA for the CDR3 is TGTGCCAGCAGTTACTCGACGGGCATGAACACTGAAGCTTTCTTT. This encodes CASSYSTGMNTEAFF.

V gene TRBV29-1 combines with J gene TRBJ1-1, with D possibly TRBD1 on 6 matching bases. The germline gives CDR1 SQVTM, CDR2 ANQGSEA. CDR3 length: 14 amino acids. Trimming cost V 2 bases and J 0 bases, with 10 bases left between them. CDR3 loop: CSVEKGGMNTEAFF. For the CDR3, the DNA is TGCAGCGTTGAAAAGGGGGGAATGAACACTGAAGCTTTCTTT.

J is TRBJ1-1 and V is TRBV15; TRBD1 agrees at 8 bases. Germline assignment: CDR1 LNHNV and CDR2 YYDKDF (reference sequence). There are 15 residues in the CDR3. The J segment lost 5 bases and the V segment lost 5 bases, leaving 10 bases of the junction unmatched. Here the CDR3 reads CATSRPDRVWTEAFF. CDR3 nucleotides: TGTGCCACCAGCCGCCCGGACAGGGTATGGACTGAAGCTTTCTTT. Full variable domain (outside the CDR3, taken from reference TRBV15 and TRBJ1-1): DAMVIQNPRYQVTQFGKPVTLSCSQTLNHNVMYWYQQKSSQAPKLLFHYYDKDFNNEADTPDNFQSRRPNTSFCFLDIRSPGLGDTAMYLCATSRPDRVWTEAFFGQGTRLTVV.

This rearrangement joins TRBV6-1 to TRBJ2-7; D not certain. There are 8 residues in the CDR3. The V end was cut by 11 bases, the J end by 4 bases, with 3 bases between. Germline values: CDR1 MNHNS, CDR2 SASEGT. The CDR3: CAGYEQYF. CDR3 DNA sequence: TGTGCCGGTTACGAGCAGTACTTC.

The CDR3 here is CASSLASGSADTQYF. The CDR3 bases are TGTGCCAGCAGTTTGGCTAGCGGGTCAGCAGATACGCAGTATTTT. V usage is TRBV27 and J usage is TRBJ2-3; the match to TRBD2 covers 8 bases. V shed 3 bases, J shed 4 bases, and the junction held 6 bases outside the gene matches. The CDR3 length is 15 residues. The germline V gene has CDR1 MNHEY and CDR2 SMNVEV (reference sequence).

This rearrangement joins TRBV9 to TRBJ2-2; D assignment may be TRBD1 or TRBD2 (5 bases each). The CDR3 length is 15 residues. CDR1 SGDLS and CDR2 YYNGEE come from the germline V gene. Trimming removed 4 bases from V and 5 bases from J, with 15 bases in between. DNA of the CDR3: TGTGCCAGCAGCACTCGGGGCAGGACGACCGGGGAGCTGTTTTTT. Protein: CASSTRGRTTGELFF.

This chain links TRBV29-1 with TRBJ2-5; possible D gene TRBD1, 5 bases. Trimming stripped 6 bases from V and 4 bases from J, with 21 bases between. This CDR3 spans 15 amino acids. Germline CDR1 is SQVTM and CDR2 is ANQGSEA. CDR3 DNA: TGCAGCGTCCCACTTCGTGGGGCCACCCGAGAGACCCAGTACTTC. Translated: CSVPLRGATRETQYF.

This chain connects TRBV30 to TRBJ2-2; tentatively, D is TRBD1 or TRBD2 (6 bases each). V lost 3 bases and J 5 bases, leaving 16 bases between the germline ends. This CDR3 has 15 amino acids. The germline V gene encodes CDR1 GTSNPN and CDR2 SVGIG (reference sequence). CDR3 sequence (DNA): TGTGCCTGGAGAGGGAGACCGGGGGCAACCGGGGAGCTGTTTTTT. It encodes CAWRGRPGATGELFF.

This clone was counted a single time. The chain has TRBV7-3 and TRBJ2-6; D uncertain. V lost 4 bases to trimming and J lost 0 bases, with 10 bases between them. The CDR3 spans 16 residues. Germline V gene data show CDR1 as SGHTA and CDR2 as FQGTGA. Here the CDR3 DNA reads TGTGCCAGCAGCTCCCCGGGCCTCTCTGGGGCCAACGTCCTGACTTTC. Residues: CASSSPGLSGANVLTF.

The CDR3 DNA follows: TGTGCCAGCAGCCGGACAGGGGCGGCTGGCAATGAGCAGTTCTTC. This encodes CASSRTGAAGNEQFF. This chain links TRBV5-6 with TRBJ2-1; TRBD1 matches 9 bases. After removal of 4 bases from V and 6 bases from J, the junction contained 8 bases not matched to a gene. CDR3 length: 15 amino acids. CDR1 is SGHDT, CDR2 YYEEEE, per germline.

This chain joins TRBV28 and TRBJ1-3; TRBD1 aligns across 9 bases. The CDR3 is 14 amino acids. The germline CDR1 and CDR2 sequences are MDHEN and SYDVKM. The trim removed 6 bases at V and 3 bases at J, leaving 3 bases unmatched. This CDR3 is CASRTGGSGNTIYF. Written as DNA, the CDR3 is TGTGCCAGCAGAACAGGGGGCAGTGGAAACACCATATATTTT.

The chain recombines TRBV5-4 with TRBJ2-5; no firm D call. V gave up 4 bases and J gave up 5 bases, with 15 bases separating them. This CDR3 is built from 14 residues. The germline V gene has CDR1 SGHNT and CDR2 YYREEE (reference sequence). The CDR3: CASSLKDGGETQYF. The CDR3 coding sequence is TGTGCCAGCAGCCTCAAGGACGGTGGGGAGACCCAGTACTTC.

To note about this clone: The same CDR3 is also encoded by other DNA sequences in this sample. This CDR3 is CASSLGALAGAKTSYEQYF. In nucleotides, the CDR3 is TGTGCCAGCAGCTTAGGCGCACTAGCGGGCGCCAAGACCTCCTACGAGCAGTACTTC. This chain links TRBV7-9 with TRBJ2-7, with 9 bases identical to TRBD2. J was trimmed by 0 bases and V by 1 base; bases with no gene match: 13. This CDR3 region has 19 residues. Germline V CDR1 and CDR2: SEHNR, FQNEAQ (reference sequence).

The V gene is TRBV20-1, the J gene TRBJ2-3; the D gene is possibly TRBD1 (5 bases). Germline V gene sequence: CDR1 DFQATT, CDR2 SNEGSKA (reference sequence). This CDR3 has 10 residues. Trimming shortened V by 4 bases and J by 11 bases, and 10 bases separated the two germline ends. DNA for the CDR3: TGCAGTGCTACTATTGACAGGCAGTATTTT. Translation: CSATIDRQYF.

The chain joins TRBV6-1 to TRBJ1-1; possible D gene TRBD1, 6 bases. This CDR3 has 16 amino acids. The ends were cut back, 4 bases at V and 0 bases at J, with 15 bases in the middle. Germline V gene data show CDR1 as MNHNS and CDR2 as SASEGT. CDR3 sequence: CASSANPGHLNTEAFF. The CDR3 coding sequence is TGTGCCAGCAGTGCCAATCCGGGACACCTGAACACTGAAGCTTTCTTT.

The table lists this clone with a count of one. CDR3 protein: CASSVGQGAGETQYF. Written as DNA, the CDR3 is TGTGCCAGCAGCGTAGGACAGGGAGCGGGAGAGACCCAGTACTTC. The rearrangement links TRBV5-4 to TRBJ2-5, with 8 bases identical to TRBD1. V lost 4 bases, J lost 4 bases, and 9 bases stayed unmatched. This CDR3 comprises 15 residues. CDR1 is SGHNT and CDR2 is YYREEE in the germline V gene (reference sequence).

The chain carries TRBV5-1 and TRBJ2-1; D is possibly TRBD1 (6 bases). CDR3 size: 15 residues. V dropped 3 bases and J dropped 6 bases, with 16 bases sitting between them. Germline loops: CDR1 SGHRS, CDR2 YFSETQ. The CDR3 loop reads CASSSIPGEGNEQFF. CDR3 in DNA: TGCGCCAGCAGCTCGATCCCAGGGGAAGGCAATGAGCAGTTCTTC.

J is TRBJ2-5 and V is TRBV15; D possibly corresponds to TRBD1 (6 bases). The ends were cut back, 6 bases at V and 0 bases at J, with 11 bases in the middle. CDR3 length equals 14 residues. The V gene's germline CDR1 is LNHNV and CDR2 YYDKDF (reference sequence). The CDR3 loop reads CATSKGTNQETQYF. CDR3 in DNA: TGTGCCACCAGTAAAGGGACAAACCAAGAGACCCAGTACTTC.

J is TRBJ2-3 and V is TRBV4-1, with TRBD2 identical over 10 bases. Germline values: CDR1 MGHRA, CDR2 YSYEKL. The CDR3 sequence is 17 residues long. The V segment lost 0 bases and the J segment 0 bases; nucleotides outside the gene matches: 3. This CDR3 is CASSQESGRASTDTQYF. CDR3 nucleotides: TGCGCCAGCAGCCAAGAGAGCGGGAGGGCCAGCACAGATACGCAGTATTTT.

This rearrangement joins TRBV5-4 to TRBJ2-7; a weak D match, TRBD2 (7 bases). The V end lost 0 bases, the J end lost 4 bases, and 14 bases lay between the germline ends. The V gene's germline CDR1 is SGHNT and CDR2 YYREEE (reference sequence). The length of the CDR3 is 15 residues. This CDR3 is CASSLDGGGNYEQYF. The CDR3, as DNA: TGTGCCAGCAGCTTGGACGGCGGGGGCAATTACGAGCAGTACTTC.